This TCR beta chain originates from a study of T-cell reconstitution after alpha-beta-depleted transplantation in children. Study-wide findings and caveats: It was surviving recipient T cells and thymic progenitors that gave some patients high TCRbeta diversity at day 60. Several hundred rapidly expanded clones from non-depleted graft cells reportedly supplied alpha-beta T cells about two months post-transplant. At the one-year point after transplant, T-cell counts and TCRbeta diversity were found to come mostly from T cells that had been newly produced.

This clonotype came up many times. The antigen is unknown. A library of TCRbeta sequences, prepared with unique molecular identifiers, was generated. Each CDR3 protein gets one entry after TCRdb re-called the PCR reads with MiXCR. The sample lists roughly 3,800 distinct CDR3 sequences; around 9.8% were seen once. The CDR3 covers 13 residues. With V trimmed by 6 bases and J by 4 bases, 4 bases remained unmatched. Germline loops: CDR1 DFQATT, CDR2 SNEGSKA (reference sequence). The V call is TRBV20-1, the J call TRBJ1-4, with 8 bases that match TRBD1. Source: PBMCs, mostly from graft donor cells, taken 180 days after TCRalphabeta/CD19-depleted stem cell transplant. This sequence originates from a male patient aged 2 to 9 who had a stem cell transplant for acute lymphoblastic leukemia, so the T cells may come from the graft donor. The DNA for the CDR3 is TGCAGTGCGGCGGGACAGGTTAATGAAAAACTGTTTTTT. Its translation: CSAAGQVNEKLFF.